The present T cell receptor beta chain was sequenced within a study of radiotherapy plus CTLA-4 blockade in lung cancer. Study as a whole: With 31% of patients having disease control, objective responses were seen in approximately 19%.

Patients in the study, people with chemo-refractory metastatic non-small-cell lung cancer, received focal radiation plus ipilimumab CTLA-4 blockade. A remark on this clone: Its antigen is currently unknown.

Repertoires were generated with immunoSEQ multiplex PCR, while TCRdb's copy carries only in-frame clones and drops some. The sample contains about 87,000 clones, around 90% of which appear only once. Findings and limits, study-wide: Reports identified early blood T cell clone dynamics, with interferon-beta, as the best response predictor. Peripheral blood showed expansion of tumor-derived TCR clones after radiotherapy and ipilimumab.

Here the sequenced sample was peripheral blood, taken from a patient treated with radiotherapy plus ipilimumab. The TCR was taken from a human donor with non-small cell lung cancer that progressed on radiotherapy plus ipilimumab.

In DNA, the CDR3 is TGTGCCAGCAGTCGATCAAGACTAGCGGGGATCACAGATACGCAGTATTTT. Its protein is CASSRSRLAGITDTQYF. The V and J genes are TRBV27 and TRBJ2-3, with 11 bases identical to TRBD2. The CDR3 is 17 residues long. The ends lost 5 bases at V and 2 bases at J; junction bases unmatched: 9. Germline V CDR1 and CDR2: MNHEY, SMNVEV (reference sequence).